These 13 T cell receptor beta chains were all obtained from the same sample, sequenced in a study of T cell responses to AZD1222 COVID-19 vaccine. TCRdb keeps only in-frame clones here, not all; method: immunoSEQ multiplex PCR. The table shows around 200,000 clones, with 94% occurring only once. Source: peripheral blood, taken 28 days after the second AZD1222 dose. The receptors here all came from an adult who received the AZD1222 COVID-19 vaccine.

CDR3 coding DNA: TGTGCCAGCAGCCCCACCGGCGGGCCTCTCCAGTACTTC. Its protein product is CASSPTGGPLQYF. The chain carries TRBV7-9 and TRBJ2-4, with D perhaps TRBD2 (5 bases). V was clipped by 5 bases and J by 13 bases, with 18 bases between them. The CDR3 is 13 residues long. Germline V CDR1 and CDR2: SEHNR, FQNEAQ (reference sequence).

The chain couples TRBV6-2 or TRBV6-3 to TRBJ1-6; D gene uncertain. There are 14 residues in the CDR3. The V end was cut by 6 bases, the J end by 14 bases, with 20 bases between. Germline V gives CDR1 MNHEY, CDR2 SVGEGT. The DNA for the CDR3 is TGTGCCAGCAGGTACGCGGACGGATTGTCATCCCTCCACTTT. It yields the protein CASRYADGLSSLHF.

The chain uses TRBV5-8 and TRBJ1-1; weak D call: TRBD1 (5 bases). The germline gives CDR1 SGHTS, CDR2 YDEGEE. CDR3 length: 16 residues. V was shortened by 6 bases and J by 0 bases, with 18 bases between the two germline ends. As DNA, the CDR3 is TGTGCCAGCACCTTTCGTTTGAGGGGTGTGAACACTGAAGCTTTCTTT. Translated: CASTFRLRGVNTEAFF.

This clone was recorded once. The V call is TRBV12-3 or TRBV12-4, the J call TRBJ1-1; D is unclear. The CDR3 spans 13 residues. V was pared by 4 bases and J by 2 bases, with 8 bases between. In nucleotides, the CDR3 is TGTGCCAGCAGTTCCCGGCAAAACACTGAAGCTTTCTTT. It codes for CASSSRQNTEAFF.

V usage is TRBV3-1 (or the pseudogene TRBV3-2) and J usage is TRBJ2-1, with 9 positions matching TRBD2. J was trimmed by 3 bases and V by 1 base; bases with no gene match: 7. This CDR3 is 17 amino acids long. Looked up from germline, CDR1 is LGHDT and CDR2 is YNNKEL (reference sequence). The CDR3: CASSQGVAGDIYNEQFF. CDR3 nucleotide sequence: TGTGCCAGCAGCCAAGGGGTAGCGGGAGACATCTACAATGAGCAGTTCTTC.

The J gene is TRBJ2-1, the V gene TRBV5-6, with a tentative D call TRBD2 (6 bases). CDR1 is SGHDT, CDR2 YYEEEE, per germline. V lost 2 bases and J 2 bases, leaving 8 bases between the germline ends. The CDR3 extends over 14 amino acids. The DNA of the CDR3 is TGTGCCAGCAGCTTTCGCGGGACCTACAATGAGCAGTTCTTC. It translates to CASSFRGTYNEQFF.

The chain employs TRBV14 and TRBJ1-1; D is uncertain. CDR1 is SGHDN, CDR2 FVKESK, per germline. The CDR3 sequence is 17 residues long. Trimming took 0 bases from V and 4 from J, leaving 18 bases between them. The CDR3 region has the DNA TGTGCCAGCAGCCAAGACCTAACAAATTTCGTGGGCACTGAAGCTTTCTTT. This gives the protein CASSQDLTNFVGTEAFF.

The V gene is TRBV7-9, the J gene TRBJ2-2; 8 nucleotides align to TRBD2. This CDR3 contains 15 residues. With V trimmed by 6 bases and J by 4 bases, 7 bases remained unmatched. CDR1 is SEHNR, CDR2 FQNEAQ, per germline (reference sequence). This CDR3 reads CASRRGLVSTGELFF. In DNA form, the CDR3 reads TGTGCCAGCAGGCGGGGACTAGTCAGCACCGGGGAGCTGTTTTTT.

V and J are TRBV18 and TRBJ1-1; 7 bases map to TRBD1. CDR1 and CDR2 (germline): KGHSH, LQKENI. Unmatched junction bases numbered 21, after V lost 1 base and J lost 7 bases. The CDR3 spans 19 residues. The CDR3 DNA reads TGTGCCAGCTCACCACGACAATCGGAACAGGGGATTGGTTTAGGTGAAGCTTTCTTT. Its protein is CASSPRQSEQGIGLGEAFF.

This chain links TRBV13 with TRBJ2-1, with 9 bases that match TRBD1. With 5 bases clipped from V and 5 bases from J, the junction kept 7 bases outside the gene matches. This CDR3 region has 15 residues. CDR1 PRHDT and CDR2 FYEKMQ come from the germline V gene (reference sequence). The CDR3 here is CASSPPGTGHNEQFF. For the CDR3, the DNA is TGTGCCAGCAGCCCCCCCGGGACAGGGCACAATGAGCAGTTCTTC.

CDR3 coding DNA: TGTGCCAGCAGCCAGGTTGACGGGAACACTGAAGCTTTCTTT. This encodes CASSQVDGNTEAFF. The chain carries TRBV3-1 (or the pseudogene TRBV3-2) and TRBJ1-1; D uncertain. The CDR3 length is 14 residues. Germline CDR1 and CDR2: LGHDT and YNNKEL (reference sequence). The V end was cut by 3 bases, the J end by 1 base, with 9 bases between.

The chain is built from TRBV19 and TRBJ1-4, with a tentative D call TRBD1 (6 bases). The CDR3 length is 16 residues. V was cut by 6 bases and J by 0 bases, with 14 bases left in between. Germline values: CDR1 LNHDA, CDR2 SQIVND (reference sequence). The CDR3 coding sequence is TGTGCCAGTAGACTGAGACAGGATGCAACTAATGAAAAACTGTTTTTT. Protein: CASRLRQDATNEKLFF.

The chain is built from TRBV15 and TRBJ2-3; 9 bases align to TRBD1. V shed 0 bases, J shed 6 bases, and the junction held 4 bases outside the gene matches. The CDR3 totals 15 residues. Germline V gene data show CDR1 as LNHNV and CDR2 as YYDKDF (reference sequence). The CDR3 protein is CATSRENRGLDTQYF. CDR3 sequence (DNA): TGTGCCACCAGCAGAGAAAACAGGGGGCTGGATACGCAGTATTTT.